Here is one TCR beta chain with its context. Its cognate antigen is unknown. CDR3 length: 14 residues. The V gene lost 2 bases and the J gene lost 11 bases, with 16 bases spanning the gap. Germline V gene sequence: CDR1 SNHLY, CDR2 FYNNEI. This record belongs to a study of OX40 agonist ivuxolimab in advanced cancers. Study-wide context: The mean age was roughly 60 years, ranging from roughly 23 to 90, with around four fifths of participants male. Study conclusions and caveats: Researchers did not establish what antigens the expanded peripheral T cells target. By week 6 at 0.1 to 3.0 mg/kg, blood CD4+ and CD8+ T cells had expanded clonally.

Here immunoSEQ multiplex PCR was the method, and the copy in TCRdb shows in-frame clones only, minus some. The sample contains 65,000 to 80,000 clones, roughly 80% of which appear only once. This chain connects TRBV2 to TRBJ2-1; possibly TRBD2 for D (6 bases). The TCR originated in an adult with an advanced solid tumor such as melanoma, head and neck, liver or kidney cancer. Material: CD4+ or CD8+ T cells sorted from blood, obtained in a trial of the OX40 agonist ivuxolimab. The CDR3 is CASSETKGGAKQFF. CDR3 sequence (DNA): TGTGCCAGCAGTGAAACTAAGGGCGGGGCGAAGCAGTTCTTC.